This TCR beta chain stems from a study of CD8+CD57+ T cells in acquired aplastic anemia (dated by TCRdb to about 2018). Some background on the complete study: Extracted DNA from sorted CD4+ and CD8+ cells averaged around 3.5 ug, ranging from roughly 0.17 to 27.4 ug. CD8+CD57+ expansion was defined as frequency above the mean frequency observed in healthy subjects. Findings and caveats that apply to the study as a whole: Roughly 30 CD8+ CDR3 sequences were shared between patients and controls but appeared highly expressed in patients and within their immunodominant clones. No significant difference in CD8+ Simpson's diversity was found between patients and healthy controls (P=0.060).

Profiling of TCR beta VDJ combinations and CDR3 sequences used genomic DNA as the template. TCR repertoire sequencing was run on an Illumina HiSeq 2000. The paper's data handling went like this. Repertoires were assessed using TRBV/TRBJ rearrangement plots, CDR3 size and DJ length profiles, and Simpson's diversity index. Whichever DNA sequence was most abundant in the deep sequencing data was defined as the immunodominant clone. CDR3 amino acid sequences were screened for sharing across subjects and compared with published repertoires and the VDJdb database. Starting from the raw public reads, TCRdb applied fastp trimming at Q25, assembled clones with MiXCR and retained in-frame beta chains. Here each entry gathers all rows of one CDR3 protein and keeps the most common genes and DNA. Clone size and V and J calls follow TCRdb, not the original study. The sample yields approximately 170,000 distinct CDR3 sequences; roughly half were counted once. The ten top clones hold roughly 3.5% of the sample.

Via the germline V gene, CDR1 is ENHRY and CDR2 SYGVKD. The CDR3, cysteine through phenylalanine, is 17 amino acids long. Here the CDR3 DNA is all that survives: 51 bases in frame from base 1. Trimming accounts for 6 bases at V and 4 bases at J, while the number of junction bases matched to no gene is 8. In the case of this clonotype: The target of this receptor is not known. There are no base qualities to consult, and no much larger clone falls within one base.

The patients picked for sequencing were ones in whom flow cytometry had shown an expansion of CD8+CD57+ cells. All patients had severe acquired aplastic anemia diagnosed by International Study of Aplastic Anemia and Agranulocytosis and Camitta criteria. At the time blood was sampled, none of the patients had received any therapy. In this study, sorted CD4+ and CD8+ T cells from the blood of healthy subjects and of severe aplastic anemia patients had their TCR repertoires deep-sequenced. In the USA, patient enrollment took place under clinicaltrials.gov protocols 00001620, 01623167, 00001397, 00071045, 00081523 and 00961064. Ficoll-Paque density gradient centrifugation was used to isolate peripheral blood mononuclear cells. CD4+ and CD8+ T cells were sorted by FACS or magnetic beads before DNA extraction.

Sequences were obtained from sorted CD4+, CD8+, or CD8+CD57+ T cells (not recorded which) from PBMCs. The receptor comes from a human donor with aplastic anemia. The rearrangement joined TRBV10-3 to TRBJ2-6; TRBD1 aligns with 11 central bases. The nucleotide sequence is TGTGCCATCAGGACCGGGACAGGGGGGTCCGGGGCCAACGTCCTGACTTTC. It translates as CAIRTGTGGSGANVLTF.